This TCR beta chain was identified in a study of persistence of HIV-infected CD4 T cells. Overall study: Donors had been on suppressive ART for a median of about 8 years.

The libraries were made with immunoSEQ version 4 in survey mode. Sequenced by immunoSEQ multiplex PCR; TCRdb stores in-frame clones only, minus some. The sample records about 40,000 clones, 70% to 80% being singletons. An overlapping HIV-1 Gag peptide pool stimulated these cells at about 1 ug/peptide/mL. Sorted nonresponding memory CD4+ T cells were CD40L-negative, CD69-negative, CD45RO-high. Suppressive ART was started during chronic HIV-1 infection in these adults. CD8+ T cells were removed from PBMCs prior to stimulation. This clone came up a few times. As yet, its antigen is unknown. The CDR3 consists of 15 residues. The germline CDR1 and CDR2 sequences are MNHNY and SVGAGI (reference sequence). Trimming took 11 bases from V and 4 from J; bases not matched to a gene: 13.

The input for sequencing was CD4+ T cells sorted from PBMCs after approximately 20-hour stimulation, taken from a patient who received antiretroviral therapy. The origin of this receptor is an adult man with HIV who was CMV-seropositive. V gene TRBV6-6 combines with J gene TRBJ1-5; 8 bases align to TRBD1. The CDR3 DNA reads as TGTGCCGGTTCAGGGGGCGTAGGGCCGAATCAGCCCCAGCATTTT. Translation gives CAGSGGVGPNQPQHF.